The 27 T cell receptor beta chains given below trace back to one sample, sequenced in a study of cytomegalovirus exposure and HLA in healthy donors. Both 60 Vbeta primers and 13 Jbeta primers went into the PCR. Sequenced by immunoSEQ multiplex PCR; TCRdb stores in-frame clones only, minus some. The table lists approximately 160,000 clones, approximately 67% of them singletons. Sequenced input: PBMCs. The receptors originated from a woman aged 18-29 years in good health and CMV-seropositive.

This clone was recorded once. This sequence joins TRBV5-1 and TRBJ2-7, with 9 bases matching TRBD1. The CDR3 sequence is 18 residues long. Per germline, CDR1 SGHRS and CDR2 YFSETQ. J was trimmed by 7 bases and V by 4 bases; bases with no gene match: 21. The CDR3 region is CASSGKYSGTGPAREQYF. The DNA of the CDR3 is TGCGCCAGCAGCGGGAAGTACTCCGGGACAGGGCCGGCCAGGGAGCAGTACTTC.

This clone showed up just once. The DNA of the CDR3 is TGTGCCAGCAGTTGGTCTCGTCTAGGGAGCTCCTACGAGCAGTACTTC. Protein product: CASSWSRLGSSYEQYF. The V gene is TRBV27, the J gene TRBJ2-5, with a possible D match to TRBD2 (5 bases). The J call is doubtful: the DNA matches TRBJ2-7 better. CDR1 MNHEY and CDR2 SMNVEV come from the germline V gene (reference sequence). This CDR3 has 16 residues.

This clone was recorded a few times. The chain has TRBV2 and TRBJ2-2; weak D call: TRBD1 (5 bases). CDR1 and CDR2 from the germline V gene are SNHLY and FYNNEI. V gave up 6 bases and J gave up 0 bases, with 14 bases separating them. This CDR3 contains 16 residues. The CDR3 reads CASSPQVTANTGELFF. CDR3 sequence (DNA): TGTGCCAGCAGCCCACAGGTGACCGCGAACACCGGGGAGCTGTTTTTT.

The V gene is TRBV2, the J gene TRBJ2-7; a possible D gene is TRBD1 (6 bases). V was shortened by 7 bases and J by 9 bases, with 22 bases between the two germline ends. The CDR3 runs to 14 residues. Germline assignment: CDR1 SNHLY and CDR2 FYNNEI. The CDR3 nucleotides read TGTGCCAGCACCTCGGACCAGGGTCTAGGGGGGCAGTACTTC. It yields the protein CASTSDQGLGGQYF.

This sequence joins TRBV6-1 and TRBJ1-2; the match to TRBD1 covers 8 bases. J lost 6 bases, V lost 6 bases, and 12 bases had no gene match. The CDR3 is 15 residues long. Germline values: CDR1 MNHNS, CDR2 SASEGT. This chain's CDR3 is CASRPQGARSDGYTF. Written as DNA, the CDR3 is TGTGCCAGCAGGCCCCAGGGGGCGCGAAGTGATGGCTACACCTTC.

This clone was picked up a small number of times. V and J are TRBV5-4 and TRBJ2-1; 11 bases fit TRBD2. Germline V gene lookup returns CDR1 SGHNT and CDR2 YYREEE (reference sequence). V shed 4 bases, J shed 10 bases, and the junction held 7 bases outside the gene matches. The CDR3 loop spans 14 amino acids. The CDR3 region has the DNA TGTGCCAGCAGCATCGGGACTAGCGGAGCCGAGCAGTTCTTC. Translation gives CASSIGTSGAEQFF. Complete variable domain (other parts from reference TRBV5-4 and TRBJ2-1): ETGVTQSPTHLIKTRGQQVTLRCSSQSGHNTVSWYQQALGQGPQFIFQYYREEENGRGNFPPRFSGLQFPNYSSELNVNALELDDSALYLCASSIGTSGAEQFFGPGTRLTVL.

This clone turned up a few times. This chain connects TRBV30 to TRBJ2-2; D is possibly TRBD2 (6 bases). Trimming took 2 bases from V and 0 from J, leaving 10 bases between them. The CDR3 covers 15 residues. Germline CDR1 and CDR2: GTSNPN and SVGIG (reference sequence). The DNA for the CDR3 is TGTGCCTGGAGTTTTGGGACTTCGAACACCGGGGAGCTGTTTTTT. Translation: CAWSFGTSNTGELFF.

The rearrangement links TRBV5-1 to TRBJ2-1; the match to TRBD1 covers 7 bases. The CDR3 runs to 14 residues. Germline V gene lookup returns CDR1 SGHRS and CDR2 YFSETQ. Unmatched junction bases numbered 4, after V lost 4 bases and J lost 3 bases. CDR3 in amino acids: CASSVQGNYNEQFF. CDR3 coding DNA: TGCGCCAGCAGCGTACAGGGGAACTACAATGAGCAGTTCTTC.

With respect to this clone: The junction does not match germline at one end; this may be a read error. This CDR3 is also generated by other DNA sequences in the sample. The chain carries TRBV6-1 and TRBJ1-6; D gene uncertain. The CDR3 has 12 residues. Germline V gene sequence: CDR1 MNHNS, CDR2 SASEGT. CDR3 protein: CASSGPNSPLHF. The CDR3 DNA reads TGTGCCAGCAGCGGTCCTAATTCCCCCCTCCACTTT.

The CDR3 sequence: CASSPLGTSGVLETQYF. The CDR3 nucleotides read TGTGCCAGCAGTCCCCTAGGGACTAGCGGGGTTCTGGAGACCCAGTACTTC. The J gene is TRBJ2-5, the V gene TRBV27; 13 bases match TRBD2. The CDR3 contains 17 residues. V was pared by 5 bases and J by 5 bases, with 11 bases of the junction left unmatched. The germline gives CDR1 MNHEY, CDR2 SMNVEV (reference sequence).

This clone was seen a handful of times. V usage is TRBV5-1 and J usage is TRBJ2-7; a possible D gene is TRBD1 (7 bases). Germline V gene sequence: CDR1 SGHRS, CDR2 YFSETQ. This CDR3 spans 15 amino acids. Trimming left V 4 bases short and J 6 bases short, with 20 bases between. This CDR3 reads CASSPAGQPVGEQYF. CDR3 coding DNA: TGCGCCAGCAGCCCGGCGGGACAGCCCGTAGGCGAGCAGTACTTC.

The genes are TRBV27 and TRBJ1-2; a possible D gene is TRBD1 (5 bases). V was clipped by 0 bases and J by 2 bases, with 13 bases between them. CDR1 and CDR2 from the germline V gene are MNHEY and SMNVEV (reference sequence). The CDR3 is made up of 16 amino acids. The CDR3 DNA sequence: TGTGCCAGCAGTTTATCACCCCCGGGGGACAACTATGGCTACACCTTC. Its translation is CASSLSPPGDNYGYTF.

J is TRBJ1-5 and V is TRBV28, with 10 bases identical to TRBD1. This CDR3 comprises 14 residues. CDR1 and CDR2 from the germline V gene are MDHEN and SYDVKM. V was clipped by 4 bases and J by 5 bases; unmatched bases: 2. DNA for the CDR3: TGTGCCAGCAGTTCGGGACAGGGGTATCAGCCCCAGCATTTT. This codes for CASSSGQGYQPQHF. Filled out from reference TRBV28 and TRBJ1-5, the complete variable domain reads DVKVTQSSRYLVKRTGEKVFLECVQDMDHENMFWYRQDPGLGLRLIYFSYDVKMKEKGDIPEGYSVSREKKERFSLILESASTNQTSMYLCASSSGQGYQPQHFGDGTRLSIL.

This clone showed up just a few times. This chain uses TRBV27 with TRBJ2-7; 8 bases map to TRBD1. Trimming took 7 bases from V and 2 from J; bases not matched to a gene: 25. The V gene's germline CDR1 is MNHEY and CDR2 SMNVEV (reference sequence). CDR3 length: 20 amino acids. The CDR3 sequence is CASTKTTGTGYLAVAYEQYF. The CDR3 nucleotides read TGTGCCAGCACTAAGACAACCGGGACAGGCTATCTCGCGGTGGCCTACGAGCAGTACTTC.

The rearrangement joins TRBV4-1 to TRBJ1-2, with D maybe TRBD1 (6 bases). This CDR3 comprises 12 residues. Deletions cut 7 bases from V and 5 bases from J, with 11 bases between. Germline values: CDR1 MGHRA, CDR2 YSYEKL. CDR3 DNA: TGCGCCAGCAACGGGGGGGCGTATGGCTACACCTTC. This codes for CASNGGAYGYTF.

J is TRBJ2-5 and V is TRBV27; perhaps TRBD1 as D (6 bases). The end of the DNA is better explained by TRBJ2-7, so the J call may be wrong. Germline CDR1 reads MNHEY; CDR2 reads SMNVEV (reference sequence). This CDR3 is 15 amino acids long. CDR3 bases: TGTGCCAGCAGTCTACGACAGGTACTATCCTACGAGCAGTACTTC. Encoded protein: CASSLRQVLSYEQYF.

CDR3 protein: CASSLLGTGQETQYF. For the CDR3, the DNA is TGTGCCAGCAGCCTCTTAGGGACAGGCCAAGAGACCCAGTACTTC. This chain links TRBV25-1 with TRBJ2-5, with 8 bases fitting TRBD1. Germline CDR1 and CDR2: MGHDK and SYGVNS. The CDR3 is 15 amino acids. The V and J ends lost 6 bases and 1 base, in that order; junction bases with no gene match: 7.

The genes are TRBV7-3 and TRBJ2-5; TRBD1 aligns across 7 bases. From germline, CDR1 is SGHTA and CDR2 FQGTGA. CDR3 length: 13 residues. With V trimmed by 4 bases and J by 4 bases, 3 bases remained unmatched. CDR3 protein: CASSSTGLETQYF. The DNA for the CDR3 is TGTGCCAGCAGCTCGACAGGGTTAGAGACCCAGTACTTC.

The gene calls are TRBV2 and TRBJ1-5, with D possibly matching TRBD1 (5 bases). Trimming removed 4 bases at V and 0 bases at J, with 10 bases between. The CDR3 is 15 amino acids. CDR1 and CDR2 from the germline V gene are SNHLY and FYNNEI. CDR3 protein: CASSVRGNSNQPQHF. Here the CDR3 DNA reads TGTGCCAGCAGTGTCCGGGGGAATAGCAATCAGCCCCAGCATTTT.

The CDR3 DNA follows: TGTGCCAGCAGCTTCCAGGGTGATGACAATGAGCAGTTCTTC. Protein product: CASSFQGDDNEQFF. This chain links TRBV11-1 with TRBJ2-1; possible D gene TRBD1, 5 bases. The CDR3 runs to 14 residues. CDR1 is SGHAT, CDR2 FQDESV, per germline (reference sequence). Trimming took 3 bases from V and 5 from J, leaving 11 bases between them.

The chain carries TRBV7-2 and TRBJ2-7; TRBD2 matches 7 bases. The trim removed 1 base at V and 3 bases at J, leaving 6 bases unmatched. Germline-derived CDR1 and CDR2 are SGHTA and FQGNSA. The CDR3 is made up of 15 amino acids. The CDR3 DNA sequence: TGTGCCAGCAGCTTAGGGGCGGGGGACCTCTACGAGCAGTACTTC. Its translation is CASSLGAGDLYEQYF.

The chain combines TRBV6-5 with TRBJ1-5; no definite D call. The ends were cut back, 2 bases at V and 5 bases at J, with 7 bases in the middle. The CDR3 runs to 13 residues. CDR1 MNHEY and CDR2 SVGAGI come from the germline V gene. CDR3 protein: CASSYGPHQPQHF. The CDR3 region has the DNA TGTGCCAGCAGTTACGGGCCACATCAGCCCCAGCATTTT.

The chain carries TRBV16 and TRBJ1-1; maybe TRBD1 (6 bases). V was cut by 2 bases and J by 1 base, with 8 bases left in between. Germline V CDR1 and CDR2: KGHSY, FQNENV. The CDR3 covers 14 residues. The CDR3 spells CASSQTTGNTEAFF. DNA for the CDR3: TGTGCCAGCAGCCAAACGACAGGGAACACTGAAGCTTTCTTT.

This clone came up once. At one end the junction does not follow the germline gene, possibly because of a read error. The CDR3 bases are TGTGCCTGGAGTCCCATCTCCTATAATTCCCCCCTCCACTTT. Its translation is CAWSPISYNSPLHF. The chain uses TRBV30 and TRBJ1-6; D not resolved. In germline, CDR1 is GTSNPN, CDR2 SVGIG (reference sequence). The CDR3 has 14 amino acids.

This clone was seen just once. The CDR3 spells CASSYSGEMNTEAFF. In DNA form, the CDR3 reads TGTGCCAGCAGTTACTCAGGGGAAATGAACACTGAAGCTTTCTTT. The chain joins TRBV6-5 to TRBJ1-1; D possibly corresponds to TRBD1 (5 bases). CDR3 length: 15 amino acids. V was pared by 0 bases and J by 0 bases, with 8 bases between. The germline V gene has CDR1 MNHEY and CDR2 SVGAGI.

As DNA, the CDR3 is TGTGCCAGCACTTCCAATTGCCTCGTAAAGGACAGCTATGAGCAGTTCTTC. It specifies CASTSNCLVKDSYEQFF. The chain couples TRBV21-1 to TRBJ2-1; the table's D gene call, TRBD1, was not cross checked with the DNA. TRBV21-1 is classified as a pseudogene. The CDR3 is 17 amino acids.

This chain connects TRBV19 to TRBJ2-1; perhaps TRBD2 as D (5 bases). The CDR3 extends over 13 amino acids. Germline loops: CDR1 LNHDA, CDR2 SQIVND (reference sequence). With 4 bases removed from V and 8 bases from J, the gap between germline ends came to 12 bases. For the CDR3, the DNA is TGTGCCAGTAGTACACTAGACTGGGATGAGCAGTTCTTC. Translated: CASSTLDWDEQFF.